The 21 T cell receptor beta chains reported below all come from one sample, sequenced in a study of T cell responses to AZD1222 COVID-19 vaccine. Sequencing used immunoSEQ multiplex PCR; TCRdb keeps in-frame clones, though not all of them. The sample shows over 150,000 clones, approximately 92% of them seen only once. The sample here was peripheral blood, taken on day 0 of AZD1222 vaccination. These receptors were taken from an adult in good health.

The sample holds one count of this clone. The rearrangement links TRBV18 to TRBJ2-5; possible D gene TRBD1, 6 bases. Germline V gene data show CDR1 as KGHSH and CDR2 as LQKENI. Between the trimmed V and J ends, which lost 5 bases and 5 bases, there was a span of 15 bases. The CDR3 loop spans 14 amino acids. The CDR3 is CASSTTGRRETQYF. The CDR3 DNA reads TGTGCCAGCTCAACTACAGGGCGCAGGGAGACCCAGTACTTC.

The chain couples TRBV7-2 to TRBJ2-7, with 7 bases that match TRBD1. Germline V gives CDR1 SGHTA, CDR2 FQGNSA. This CDR3 is 13 amino acids long. The ends lost 4 bases at V and 2 bases at J; junction bases unmatched: 2. CDR3 bases: TGTGCCAGCAGCTCCCAGGGGGCCTACGAGCAGTACTTC. This encodes CASSSQGAYEQYF.

The genes are TRBV11-3 and TRBJ2-1; 7 nucleotides align to TRBD1. Germline lookup yields CDR1 SGHNT and CDR2 YENEEA. This CDR3 has 15 residues. Unmatched junction bases numbered 8, after V lost 5 bases and J lost 4 bases. The CDR3 protein is CASSPRQGTYNEQFF. In DNA, the CDR3 is TGTGCCAGCAGCCCAAGACAGGGTACATACAATGAGCAGTTCTTC.

The chain has TRBV9 and TRBJ2-1; D perhaps matches TRBD2 (6 bases). Germline CDR1 SGDLS, CDR2 YYNGEE. Trimming stripped 2 bases from V and 0 bases from J, with 15 bases between. This CDR3 contains 17 residues. The CDR3 bases are TGTGCCAGCAGCGTCAAGCACCTAGCGACCTCCTACAATGAGCAGTTCTTC. It codes for CASSVKHLATSYNEQFF.

This chain uses TRBV7-9 with TRBJ2-7, with TRBD1 as a possible D gene (6 bases). Germline V gene lookup returns CDR1 SEHNR and CDR2 FQNEAQ (reference sequence). V lost 5 bases and J 4 bases, leaving 12 bases between the germline ends. The CDR3 is 13 amino acids. The CDR3 sequence is CASSLGQLYEQYF. As DNA, the CDR3 is TGTGCCAGCAGCCTCGGACAGCTGTACGAGCAGTACTTC.

The table lists this clone with a count of one. The rearrangement links TRBV19 to TRBJ2-2; TRBD1 aligns across 8 bases. The CDR3 contains 16 residues. The germline V gene encodes CDR1 LNHDA and CDR2 SQIVND (reference sequence). V was clipped by 4 bases and J by 5 bases; unmatched bases: 9. Here the CDR3 reads CASSTSGTGSTGELFF. CDR3 DNA: TGTGCCAGTAGTACCTCCGGGACAGGTTCTACCGGGGAGCTGTTTTTT.

The chain recombines TRBV29-1 with TRBJ1-2; a weak D match, TRBD1 (6 bases). Germline V gene sequence: CDR1 SQVTM, CDR2 ANQGSEA. The CDR3 extends over 13 amino acids. The V end was cut by 7 bases, the J end by 3 bases, with 15 bases between. The CDR3 DNA follows: TGCAGCGCTACGGGGGGCGCAGACTATGGCTACACCTTC. Its protein product is CSATGGADYGYTF.

A single count supports this clone. V is TRBV29-1 and J is TRBJ2-7; D not resolved. V dropped 6 bases and J dropped 2 bases, with 14 bases sitting between them. CDR1 and CDR2 from the germline V gene are SQVTM and ANQGSEA. This CDR3 is 13 amino acids long. In DNA form, the CDR3 reads TGCAGCGTGACCAAGAACCCGACCTACGAGCAGTACTTC. This encodes CSVTKNPTYEQYF.

This chain uses TRBV4-1 with TRBJ2-7, with TRBD1 matching over 7 bases. The V and J ends lost 3 bases and 6 bases, in that order; junction bases with no gene match: 8. This CDR3 has 14 amino acids. Germline V lookup: CDR1 MGHRA, CDR2 YSYEKL. The CDR3 DNA sequence: TGCGCCAGCAGCCATTCTCCGACAGGGTTCGAGCAGTACTTC. It encodes CASSHSPTGFEQYF.

J is TRBJ2-2 and V is TRBV2; D possibly corresponds to TRBD1 (5 bases). The germline V and J ends were trimmed by 0 bases and 3 bases, with 14 bases remaining between them. Germline V gives CDR1 SNHLY, CDR2 FYNNEI. This CDR3 region has 17 residues. CDR3 nucleotides: TGTGCCAGCAGTGAAGCATGGGTAGCAGGGTACACCGGGGAGCTGTTTTTT. This translates into CASSEAWVAGYTGELFF.

The gene calls are TRBV3-1 (or the pseudogene TRBV3-2) and TRBJ2-1, with D possibly TRBD1 on 6 matching bases. Looked up from germline, CDR1 is LGHDT and CDR2 is YNNKEL (reference sequence). The CDR3 spans 15 residues. Trimming left V 1 base short and J 1 base short, with 8 bases between. The CDR3 bases are TGTGCCAGCAGCCAAGGACAGGCTTCCTACAATGAGCAGTTCTTC. Translating it yields CASSQGQASYNEQFF.

This chain connects TRBV7-2 to TRBJ1-2; a possible D gene is TRBD1 (5 bases). This CDR3 contains 13 residues. The V gene's germline CDR1 is SGHTA and CDR2 FQGNSA. V lost 2 bases and J lost 4, with 8 bases in between. The CDR3 DNA reads as TGTGCCAGCAGCTTATGGCAGGGCTATGGCTACACCTTC. Protein product: CASSLWQGYGYTF.

The chain carries TRBV7-2 and TRBJ2-1; D not resolved. From germline, CDR1 is SGHTA and CDR2 FQGNSA. The CDR3 contains 15 residues. V shed 4 bases and J shed 3 bases, with 13 bases lying between them. The CDR3 sequence is CASSWARVLYNEQFF. The DNA for the CDR3 is TGTGCCAGCAGCTGGGCCCGGGTCCTCTACAATGAGCAGTTCTTC.

The chain has TRBV28 and TRBJ2-1; TRBD2 aligns across 8 bases. CDR1 is MDHEN and CDR2 is SYDVKM in the germline V gene. The CDR3 is made up of 18 amino acids. V trimming: 8 bases; J trimming: 0 bases; junction bases outside the gene matches: 15. CDR3 sequence reads: CASLSLGGAGGSYNEQFF. CDR3 DNA sequence: TGTGCCAGCCTTAGCTTAGGGGGGGCGGGAGGCTCCTACAATGAGCAGTTCTTC.

The chain combines TRBV12-3 or TRBV12-4 with TRBJ1-1; no clear D. The V gene lost 3 bases and the J gene lost 11 bases, with 13 bases spanning the gap. The CDR3 is 12 amino acids. This CDR3 reads CASSLSWREAFF. The DNA of the CDR3 is TGTGCCAGCAGTTTGAGCTGGAGAGAGGCTTTCTTT.

The genes are TRBV5-1 and TRBJ2-2, with TRBD2 identical over 10 bases. There are 16 residues in the CDR3. The trim removed 1 base at V and 1 base at J, leaving 1 base unmatched. Germline CDR1 is SGHRS and CDR2 is YFSETQ. The CDR3 spells CASSLTSGMNTGELFF. CDR3 nucleotide sequence: TGCGCCAGCAGCTTGACTAGCGGGATGAACACCGGGGAGCTGTTTTTT.

The CDR3: CASSVAAVLDTQYF. The CDR3 nucleotides are TGTGCCAGCAGCGTAGCAGCTGTATTAGATACGCAGTATTTT. This chain links TRBV9 with TRBJ2-3; no clear D gene. This CDR3 comprises 14 residues. Germline values: CDR1 SGDLS, CDR2 YYNGEE. Trimming took off 0 bases at V and 5 bases at J, with 10 bases between the two ends.

This chain links TRBV4-1 with TRBJ1-2; D is undetermined. Trimming pared 0 bases from V and 8 bases from J, leaving 16 bases between. Germline V gives CDR1 MGHRA, CDR2 YSYEKL. The CDR3 extends over 15 amino acids. As DNA, the CDR3 is TGCGCCAGCAGCCAAGATACTACCTTCCCGGGCGGCTACACCTTC. Protein sequence: CASSQDTTFPGGYTF.

The chain employs TRBV4-3 and TRBJ1-2, with a possible D match to TRBD1 (6 bases). V lost 4 bases to trimming and J lost 5 bases, with 14 bases between them. CDR3 length: 14 amino acids. Germline CDR1 and CDR2: LGHNA and YSLEER. CDR3 sequence (DNA): TGCGCCAGCAGCCTTGTATCACAGGGTTATGGCTACACCTTC. Its protein is CASSLVSQGYGYTF.

The J gene is TRBJ2-2, the V gene TRBV21-1. TRBV21-1 represents a pseudogene. CDR3 length equals 11 residues. CDR3 region: CASSKSGELFF. CDR3 coding DNA: TGTGCCAGCAGCAAATCCGGGGAGCTGTTTTTT.

V gene TRBV6-5 combines with J gene TRBJ1-1, with D perhaps TRBD1 (5 bases). V lost 7 bases and J lost 6, with 18 bases in between. Germline CDR1 reads MNHEY; CDR2 reads SVGAGI. The CDR3 sequence is 14 residues long. CDR3 sequence: CASTPGRVWAEAFF. For the CDR3, the DNA is TGTGCCAGCACCCCTGGCAGGGTTTGGGCTGAAGCTTTCTTT.